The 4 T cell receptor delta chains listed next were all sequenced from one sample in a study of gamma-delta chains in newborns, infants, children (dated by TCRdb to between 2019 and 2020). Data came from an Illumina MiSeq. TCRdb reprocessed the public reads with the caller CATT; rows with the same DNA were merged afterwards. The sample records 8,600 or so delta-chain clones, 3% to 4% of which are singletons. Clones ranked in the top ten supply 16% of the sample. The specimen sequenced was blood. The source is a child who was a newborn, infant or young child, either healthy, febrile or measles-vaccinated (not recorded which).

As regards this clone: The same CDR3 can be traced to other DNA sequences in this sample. The chain's CDR3 is CACDTWGSLSSWDTRQMFF. DNA of the CDR3: TGTGCCTGTGACACCTGGGGGAGCTTGAGCTCCTGGGACACCCGACAGATGTTTTTC. The chain uses TRDV2 and TRDJ3, with TRDD3 matching 7 bases. The CDR3 sequence is 19 residues long. Trimming took 0 bases from V and 0 from J; bases not matched to a gene: 7. Germline V CDR1 and CDR2: GEAIGNYY, EKD.

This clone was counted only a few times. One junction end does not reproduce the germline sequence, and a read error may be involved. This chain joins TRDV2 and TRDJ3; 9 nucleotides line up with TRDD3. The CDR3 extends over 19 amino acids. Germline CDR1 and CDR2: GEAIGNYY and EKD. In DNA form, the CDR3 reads TGTGCCTGTGGCACCGGCTGGGGGATCCCCTCCTGGGACACCCGACAGATGTTTTTC. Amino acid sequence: CACGTGWGIPSWDTRQMFF.

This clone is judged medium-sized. The CDR3: CACDILGGYTDKLIF. CDR3 nucleotide sequence: TGTGCCTGTGACATACTGGGGGGTTACACCGATAAACTCATCTTT. V usage is TRDV2 and J usage is TRDJ1, with 8 bases that match TRDD3. V was clipped by 2 bases and J by 0 bases; unmatched bases: 4. Per germline, CDR1 GEAIGNYY and CDR2 EKD. The CDR3 has 15 residues.

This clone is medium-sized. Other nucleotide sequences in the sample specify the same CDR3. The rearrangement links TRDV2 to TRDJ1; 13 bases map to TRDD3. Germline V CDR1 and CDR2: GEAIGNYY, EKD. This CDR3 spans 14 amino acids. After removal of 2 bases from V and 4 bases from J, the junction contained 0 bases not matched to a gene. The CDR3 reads CACDNWGIRDKLIF. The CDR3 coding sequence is TGTGCCTGTGACAACTGGGGGATACGCGATAAACTCATCTTT.